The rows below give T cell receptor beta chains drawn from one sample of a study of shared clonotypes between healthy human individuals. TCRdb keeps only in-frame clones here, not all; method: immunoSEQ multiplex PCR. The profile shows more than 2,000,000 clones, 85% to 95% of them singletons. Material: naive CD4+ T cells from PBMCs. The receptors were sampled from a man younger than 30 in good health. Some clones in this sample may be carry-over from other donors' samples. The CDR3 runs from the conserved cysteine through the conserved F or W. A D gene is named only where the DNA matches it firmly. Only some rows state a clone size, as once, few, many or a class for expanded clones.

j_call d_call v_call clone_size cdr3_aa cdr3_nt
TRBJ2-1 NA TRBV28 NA CASSFAGKGYLGYNEQFF TGTGCCAGCAGTTTTGCAGGGAAGGGATATTTGGGATACAATGAGCAGTTCTTC
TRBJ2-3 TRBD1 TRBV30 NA CAWSGQGTRTDTQYF TGTGCCTGGAGTGGACAGGGAACCCGCACAGATACGCAGTATTTT
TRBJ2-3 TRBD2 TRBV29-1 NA CSIRSSGGTDTQYF TGCAGCATTCGCTCAAGCGGGGGGACAGATACGCAGTATTTT
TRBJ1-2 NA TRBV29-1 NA CSVELDTF TGCAGCGTTGAATTGGACACCTTC
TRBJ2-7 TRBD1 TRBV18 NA CASSSGQSYEQYF TGTGCCAGCTCGTCGGGACAGTCCTACGAGCAGTACTTC
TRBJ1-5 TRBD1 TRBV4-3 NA CASSQEAAGGLKGNQPQHF TGCGCCAGCAGCCAGGAGGCGGCAGGGGGCCTTAAAGGCAATCAGCCCCAGCATTTT
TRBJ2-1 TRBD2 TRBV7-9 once CASPSGLAGEAYNEQFF TGTGCCAGCCCCTCAGGACTAGCGGGAGAGGCCTACAATGAGCAGTTCTTC
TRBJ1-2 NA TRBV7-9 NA CASSTAGGGKGYTF TGTGCCAGCAGCACCGCCGGTGGGGGTAAGGGCTACACCTTC
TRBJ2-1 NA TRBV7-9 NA CASSFSWSSYNEQFF TGTGCCAGCAGCTTCAGTTGGAGCTCCTACAATGAGCAGTTCTTC
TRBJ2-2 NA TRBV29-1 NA CSVEGPTGELFF TGCAGCGTTGAAGGACCCACCGGGGAGCTGTTTTTT
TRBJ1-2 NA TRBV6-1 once CASSMSDGYYGYTF TGTGCCAGCAGTATGAGTGACGGATACTATGGCTACACCTTC
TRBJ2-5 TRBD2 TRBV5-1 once CASSLLGSSGQETQYF TGCGCCAGCAGCTTGTTAGGGTCTAGCGGCCAAGAGACCCAGTACTTC
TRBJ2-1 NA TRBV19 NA CASTALMGDGGRYEQFF TGTGCCAGTACCGCCCTCATGGGGGACGGAGGAAGGTACGAGCAGTTCTTC
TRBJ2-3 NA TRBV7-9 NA CASSFWETDTQYF TGTGCCAGCAGCTTTTGGGAGACAGATACGCAGTATTTT
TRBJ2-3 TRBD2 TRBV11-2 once CASSRREGRTDTQYF TGTGCCAGCAGCCGGCGGGAGGGCCGGACAGATACGCAGTATTTT
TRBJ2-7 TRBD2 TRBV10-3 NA CAIRTSGSDSYEQYF TGTGCCATCAGGACGAGCGGGAGCGACTCCTACGAGCAGTACTTC